Here is one T cell receptor (beta chain) with its context. Its antigen is currently unknown. The data were taken from a study of T cell responses to AZD1222 COVID-19 vaccine. The assay was immunoSEQ multiplex PCR, and TCRdb's table has in-frame clones only and misses some. The profile shows over 130,000 clones, about 90% of them singletons. Trimming at V came to 6 bases and at J to 3 bases, leaving 12 bases not matched to a gene. The CDR3 is made up of 16 amino acids. The germline gives CDR1 MNHEY, CDR2 SVGEGT. Regarding the study as a whole: Compared with day 0, the breadth and depth of the Spike-specific TCR repertoire rose significantly after two doses of AZD1222. It should be noted that donors were predominantly white British and more often female, and clonal diversity was possibly underestimated.

The chain has TRBV6-2 or TRBV6-3 and TRBJ1-2; 8 bases fit TRBD1. The receptor was isolated from an adult who received the AZD1222 COVID-19 vaccine. Sequences were derived from peripheral blood, sampled 28 days after the second AZD1222 dose. CDR3: CASSLPTTGADYGYTF. CDR3 DNA sequence: TGTGCCAGCAGCCTCCCTACGACAGGGGCCGACTATGGCTACACCTTC.